This T cell receptor beta chain was sequenced in a study of cytomegalovirus exposure and HLA in healthy donors. Primers: 60 Vbeta forward and 13 Jbeta reverse. Using immunoSEQ multiplex PCR, the repertoire was profiled, and TCRdb retains in-frame clones only, with some absent. Among about 97,000 clones listed, 76% were seen once. The germline V gene encodes CDR1 SGHRS and CDR2 YFSETQ. The V gene end was trimmed by 4 bases and the J gene end by 5 bases; junction bases not matched to a gene: 8. The CDR3 has 15 amino acids. As regards this clone: Antigen: not known.

Study observations and caveats: A further, later analysis showed that HLA-associated TCR beta chains (compared with equally common others) were more clonally expanded. In a later analysis, a missense DCLRE1C variant was linked to TCR beta V- and J-gene trimming.

V and J are TRBV5-1 and TRBJ2-2; 7 bases fit TRBD1. The specimen sequenced was PBMCs. The receptor was derived from a man in his forties in good health and CMV-seronegative. The DNA of the CDR3 is TGCGCCAGCAGCCACACCAGGGGGTCAACCGGGGAGCTGTTTTTT. Its protein is CASSHTRGSTGELFF.